The rows below give T cell receptor beta chains drawn from one sample of a study of T cell repertoires in cytomegalovirus infection. TCRdb reprocessed the reads via MiXCR and lists one record per CDR3 protein. Found here are 150,000 to 200,000 distinct CDR3 sequences, about 20% of them singletons; the top ten hold roughly 25%. Their antigen targets remain unknown. This specimen was CD8+ T cells from cultured PBMCs, taken from culture after CMV antigen stimulation. All receptors come from a human donor in good health (CMV status not recorded). Some clones in this sample may be carry-over from other donors' samples. Both conserved end residues are part of each CDR3. D genes are given only for firm matches. A clone size is listed for some rows: how often the clone was seen (once, few, many), or a class if it is expanded.

v_gene	abundance	j_gene	d_gene	CDR3aa	CDR3nt
TRBV29-1	few	TRBJ1-4	NA	CSVEGRDEKLFF	TGCAGCGTTGAGGGCAGAGATGAAAAACTGTTTTTT
TRBV12-3/TRBV12-4	few	TRBJ1-1	NA	CASSLWGGKTEAFF	TGTGCCAGCAGTTTATGGGGGGGGAAAACTGAAGCTTTCTTT
TRBV7-4	few	TRBJ1-2	TRBD1	CASSLGTGEAYGYTF	TGTGCCAGCAGCTTGGGGACAGGGGAGGCCTATGGCTACACCTTC
TRBV27	NA	TRBJ2-1	NA	CASSRGSSYNEQFF	TGTGCCAGCAGTAGGGGGAGCTCCTACAATGAGCAGTTCTTC
TRBV27	few	TRBJ2-3	TRBD2	CASSFSSGGGTDTQYF	TGTGCCAGCAGTTTTTCGAGCGGGGGGGGCACAGATACGCAGTATTTT
TRBV4-2	NA	TRBJ1-1	NA	CASSQDGGTEAFF	TGTGCCAGCAGCCAAGATGGGGGGACTGAAGCTTTCTTT
TRBV12-3/TRBV12-4	few	TRBJ2-1	NA	CASSAGPTGNEQFF	TGTGCCAGCAGCGCGGGACCAACGGGGAATGAGCAGTTCTTC
TRBV4-3	few	TRBJ1-1	NA	CASSQDRGVTEAFF	TGCGCCAGCAGCCAAGACCGGGGGGTCACTGAAGCTTTCTTT
TRBV4-2	few	TRBJ2-3	NA	CASSPAGRDYLTDTQYF	TGTGCCAGCAGCCCTGCTGGTCGTGACTACCTCACAGATACGCAGTATTTT
TRBV11-2	NA	TRBJ2-7	TRBD1	CACQGAIGTYEQYF	TGTGCCTGTCAGGGGGCTATCGGCACCTACGAGCAGTACTTC
TRBV9	NA	TRBJ1-1	NA	CASSVGTATEAFF	TGTGCCAGCAGCGTAGGAACGGCCACTGAAGCTTTCTTT
TRBV7-2	few	TRBJ1-6	NA	CATGHPSYNSPLHF	TGTGCCACCGGACACCCCTCCTATAATTCACCCCTCCACTTT
TRBV27	NA	TRBJ1-1	NA	CASSRGQTEAFF	TGTGCCAGCAGCAGAGGACAGACTGAAGCTTTCTTT
TRBV12-3/TRBV12-4	NA	TRBJ1-1	NA	CASSLGGPDTEAFF	TGTGCCAGCAGTTTAGGGGGGCCAGACACTGAAGCTTTCTTT
TRBV7-2	NA	TRBJ1-3	TRBD1	CASSLVGRGRENTIYF	TGTGCCAGCAGCTTAGTGGGCAGGGGGCGCGAAAACACCATATATTTT
TRBV6-2/TRBV6-3	NA	TRBJ1-5	NA	CASATGRNQPQHF	TGTGCCAGCGCAACCGGGCGGAATCAGCCCCAGCATTTT
TRBV5-6	NA	TRBJ2-7	NA	CASSTGLQAYEQYF	TGTGCCAGCAGCACGGGACTTCAAGCCTACGAGCAGTACTTC
TRBV7-9	few	TRBJ1-2	TRBD1	CASRPPGQADYGYTF	TGTGCCAGCAGGCCCCCGGGACAGGCCGACTATGGCTACACCTTC
TRBV7-8	NA	TRBJ2-7	NA	CASSPGLSFSYEQYF	TGTGCCAGCAGCCCGGGACTCAGTTTTTCCTACGAGCAGTACTTC
TRBV12-3/TRBV12-4	NA	TRBJ1-2	NA	CASRPREFYGYTF	TGTGCCAGCCGTCCCCGGGAGTTCTATGGCTACACCTTC
TRBV6-2/TRBV6-3	few	TRBJ1-5	TRBD1	CASSLRRDSGPQHF	TGTGCCAGCAGTCTACGCCGGGACAGTGGGCCCCAGCATTTT
TRBV7-9	NA	TRBJ1-1	NA	CASSLTPTGMNTEAFF	TGTGCCAGCAGCTTAACTCCTACAGGGATGAACACTGAAGCTTTCTTT
TRBV7-8	few	TRBJ2-5	NA	CASSAYGLETQYF	TGTGCCAGCAGCGCCTACGGATTAGAGACCCAGTACTTC
TRBV15	NA	TRBJ1-1	NA	CATSRDLNTEAFF	TGTGCCACCAGCAGAGATCTGAACACTGAAGCTTTCTTT
TRBV11-2	NA	TRBJ1-3	NA	CASSFEGGSGNTIYF	TGTGCCAGCAGCTTCGAGGGGGGCTCTGGAAACACCATATATTTT
TRBV7-9	few	TRBJ2-4	TRBD1	CAADGQATAKNIQYF	TGTGCCGCTGACGGACAGGCCACAGCCAAAAACATTCAGTACTTC
TRBV6-1	few	TRBJ2-5	NA	CASSDLRRQNQETQYF	TGTGCCAGCAGTGATCTGAGGCGGCAGAACCAAGAGACCCAGTACTTC
TRBV7-2	few	TRBJ1-2	NA	CASSLAGGKKGYTF	TGTGCCAGCAGCTTAGCGGGGGGCAAGAAAGGCTACACCTTC
TRBV7-6	few	TRBJ2-1	NA	CASSLERRDHHYNEQFF	TGTGCCAGCAGCTTAGAGCGCCGGGACCACCACTACAATGAGCAGTTCTTC
TRBV5-6	NA	TRBJ2-1	NA	CASSLAEQSRYNEQFF	TGTGCCAGCAGCTTGGCCGAACAGAGTCGGTACAATGAGCAGTTCTTC
TRBV7-2	NA	TRBJ2-5	TRBD2	CASSLGLAGGKETQYF	TGTGCCAGCAGCTTGGGACTAGCGGGGGGGAAAGAGACCCAGTACTTC
TRBV7-3	NA	TRBJ2-6	NA	CASSLTRGWKELGANVLTF	TGTGCCAGCAGCTTAACGAGGGGGTGGAAGGAGCTCGGGGCCAACGTCCTGACTTTC
TRBV6-2/TRBV6-3	NA	TRBJ2-1	TRBD1	CASSSRTGRVIGEQFF	TGTGCCAGCAGTTCCCGGACAGGGCGAGTGATAGGTGAGCAGTTCTTC
TRBV6-5	NA	TRBJ2-7	NA	CASRPTDGSYEQYF	TGTGCCAGCAGGCCAACGGACGGATCCTACGAGCAGTACTTC
TRBV7-9	many	TRBJ1-1	NA	CASSLGSTEAFF	TGTGCCAGCAGCTTAGGGAGCACTGAAGCTTTCTTT
TRBV7-3	NA	TRBJ2-5	NA	CASSLRGSGETQYF	TGTGCCAGCAGCTTGAGGGGGTCGGGAGAGACCCAGTACTTC
TRBV7-9	NA	TRBJ2-1	NA	CASSSPDEGHEQFF	TGTGCCAGCAGCTCCCCCGATGAGGGACATGAGCAGTTCTTC
TRBV6-6	NA	TRBJ1-1	NA	CASSYSSGANTEAFF	TGTGCCAGCAGTTACTCGAGCGGAGCGAACACTGAAGCTTTCTTT
TRBV28	few	TRBJ2-5	TRBD1	CASTEEDREQETQYF	TGTGCCAGCACCGAAGAGGACAGGGAACAAGAGACCCAGTACTTC
TRBV7-2	NA	TRBJ2-2	TRBD2	CASSPLEGGRSGELFF	TGTGCCAGCAGCCCCTTAGAGGGAGGGCGGTCCGGGGAGCTGTTTTTT
TRBV24-1	NA	TRBJ1-1	TRBD1	CATSDDRDRAEAFF	TGTGCCACCAGTGATGACAGGGATCGGGCTGAAGCTTTCTTT
TRBV20-1	few	TRBJ1-5	NA	CSARRQYSNQPQHF	TGCAGTGCTAGGAGGCAATATAGCAATCAGCCCCAGCATTTT
TRBV5-4	few	TRBJ2-6	NA	CASSFSTLEGRGNSGANVLTF	TGTGCCAGCAGCTTCTCTACCTTGGAGGGCAGGGGGAACTCTGGGGCCAACGTCCTGACTTTC
TRBV7-2	few	TRBJ2-4	TRBD2	CASSLVSSGGKNIQYF	TGTGCCAGCAGCTTAGTATCCAGCGGGGGGAAAAACATTCAGTACTTC
TRBV15	NA	TRBJ1-5	NA	CATSRVMAPSNQPQHF	TGTGCCACCAGCAGAGTGATGGCACCGAGCAATCAGCCCCAGCATTTT